Each of the 19 T cell receptor beta chains below was sequenced from the same sample in a study of cytomegalovirus exposure and HLA in healthy donors. PCR employed 60 Vbeta and 13 Jbeta primers. Here immunoSEQ multiplex PCR was the method, and the copy in TCRdb shows in-frame clones only, minus some. This table has around 110,000 clones, around three quarters appearing once. The sequencing sample was made of PBMCs. Every receptor here comes from a boy aged 10-17 years in good health and CMV-seronegative.

This chain joins TRBV29-1 and TRBJ1-2; TRBD1 aligns across 9 bases. The CDR3 has 11 amino acids. Germline CDR1 and CDR2: SQVTM and ANQGSEA. J was trimmed by 12 bases and V by 4 bases; bases with no gene match: 6. Here the CDR3 reads CSVGGTGIDTF. DNA of the CDR3: TGCAGCGTTGGGGGGACAGGGATTGACACCTTC.

The chain joins TRBV6-6 to TRBJ2-7; TRBD1 agrees at 9 bases. The germline gives CDR1 MNHNY, CDR2 SVGAGI (reference sequence). The CDR3 runs to 13 residues. V shed 2 bases, J shed 9 bases, and the junction held 5 bases outside the gene matches. CDR3 region: CASSYGQGRVQYF. In DNA form, the CDR3 reads TGTGCCAGCAGTTACGGACAGGGGAGGGTGCAGTACTTC.

The chain carries TRBV7-2 and TRBJ1-6; the match to TRBD1 covers 7 bases. Germline trimming cut 5 bases from V and 7 bases from J; bases unmatched to any gene: 8. The CDR3 consists of 15 residues. Germline values: CDR1 SGHTA, CDR2 FQGNSA. The DNA for the CDR3 is TGTGCCAGCAGCGCGCAGGGGGTAAGGAATTCACCCCTCCACTTT. Protein sequence: CASSAQGVRNSPLHF.

V and J are TRBV28 and TRBJ2-4, with D possibly being TRBD2 (6 bases). The CDR3 sequence is 13 residues long. Germline V gene data show CDR1 as MDHEN and CDR2 as SYDVKM. V shed 6 bases and J shed 11 bases, with 17 bases lying between them. CDR3 amino acids: CASSSPGTGVQYF. CDR3 nucleotides: TGTGCCAGCAGCTCCCCCGGGACTGGGGTTCAGTACTTC.

Concerning this clone: This sample also contains other DNA sequences that code for the same CDR3. The genes are TRBV2 and TRBJ2-1; D is uncertain. Trimming stripped 1 base from V and 0 bases from J, with 7 bases between. Germline V gene lookup returns CDR1 SNHLY and CDR2 FYNNEI. The CDR3 runs to 15 residues. CDR3 residues: CASSEGVRSYNEQFF. The CDR3 coding sequence is TGTGCCAGCAGTGAAGGCGTTCGCTCCTACAATGAGCAGTTCTTC.

This clone was observed a few times. The chain uses TRBV6-6 and TRBJ2-5, with a tentative D call TRBD1 (7 bases). Trimming shortened V by 8 bases and J by 5 bases, and 18 bases separated the two germline ends. This CDR3 is 14 amino acids long. Germline CDR1 and CDR2: MNHNY and SVGAGI (reference sequence). The CDR3 is CASSSGGLGETQYF. CDR3 bases: TGTGCCAGCTCGTCAGGGGGGCTCGGGGAGACCCAGTACTTC.

This chain connects TRBV7-9 to TRBJ2-1, with D perhaps TRBD2 (6 bases). This CDR3 comprises 17 residues. Germline V gives CDR1 SEHNR, CDR2 FQNEAQ (reference sequence). V lost 4 bases and J lost 5, with 21 bases in between. The CDR3 nucleotides are TGTGCCAGCAGCTCCCAGCTCGGGACTCGATCTAACAATGAGCAGTTCTTC. It specifies CASSSQLGTRSNNEQFF. The entire variable domain, with the rest obtained from reference TRBV7-9 and TRBJ2-1, is as follows: DTGVSQNPRHKITKRGQNVTFRCDPISEHNRLYWYRQTLGQGPEFLTYFQNEAQLEKSRLLSDRFSAERPKGSFSTLEIQRTEQGDSAMYLCASSSQLGTRSNNEQFFGPGTRLTVL.

In its sample, this clone was seen once. This chain links TRBV9 with TRBJ1-4; D possibly corresponds to TRBD1 (5 bases). Germline CDR1 and CDR2: SGDLS and YYNGEE. The ends were cut back, 4 bases at V and 4 bases at J, with 17 bases in the middle. The CDR3 extends over 16 amino acids. CDR3 region: CASSHGGAGGNEKLFF. In nucleotides, the CDR3 is TGTGCCAGCAGCCATGGAGGGGCCGGGGGTAATGAAAAACTGTTTTTT.

The chain is built from TRBV6-1 and TRBJ2-5; the D is unclear. From germline, CDR1 is MNHNS and CDR2 SASEGT. This CDR3 comprises 15 residues. The germline V and J ends were trimmed by 3 bases and 0 bases, with 11 bases remaining between them. This chain's CDR3 is CASSDPRDYQETQYF. Written as DNA, the CDR3 is TGTGCCAGCAGTGATCCCAGAGACTACCAAGAGACCCAGTACTTC.

The chain uses TRBV28 and TRBJ2-3, with unresolved D. In germline, CDR1 is MDHEN, CDR2 SYDVKM. V lost 5 bases and J lost 6, with 9 bases in between. This CDR3 is built from 12 residues. The CDR3 loop is CASSLDLDTQYF. Written as DNA, the CDR3 is TGTGCCAGCAGTCTAGATTTGGATACGCAGTATTTT.

This clone was seen more than once but under ten times. The CDR3 loop reads CASRADRGLNTEAFF. CDR3 sequence (DNA): TGTGCCAGCAGGGCGGACAGGGGATTGAACACTGAAGCTTTCTTT. V and J are TRBV28 and TRBJ1-1; TRBD1 matches at 9 bases. V shed 6 bases and J 0 bases; nucleotides not matched to a gene: 5. The CDR3 runs to 15 residues. Germline V gene sequence: CDR1 MDHEN, CDR2 SYDVKM.

V usage is TRBV6-5 and J usage is TRBJ1-4, with 9 bases matching TRBD1. This CDR3 contains 15 residues. Germline lookup yields CDR1 MNHEY and CDR2 SVGAGI. Unmatched junction bases numbered 8, after V lost 6 bases and J lost 6 bases. The CDR3: CASSHGGQGDEKLFF. The CDR3 region has the DNA TGTGCCAGCAGCCACGGGGGACAGGGCGATGAAAAACTGTTTTTT.

The chain employs TRBV25-1 and TRBJ1-2; the D gene is possibly TRBD1 (6 bases). Germline loops: CDR1 MGHDK, CDR2 SYGVNS. V lost 5 bases and J 6 bases, leaving 13 bases between the germline ends. The CDR3 is 13 amino acids. The CDR3 sequence is CASSQGQGHGYTF. The CDR3 nucleotides are TGTGCCAGCAGTCAGGGACAAGGGCATGGCTACACCTTC.

V gene TRBV30 combines with J gene TRBJ1-1; no clear D gene. The CDR3 extends over 13 amino acids. CDR1 GTSNPN and CDR2 SVGIG come from the germline V gene (reference sequence). Deletions cut 0 bases from V and 0 bases from J, with 5 bases between. CDR3 in amino acids: CAWSVRVNTEAFF. CDR3 in DNA: TGTGCCTGGAGTGTTCGAGTGAACACTGAAGCTTTCTTT.

The chain has TRBV29-1 and TRBJ1-1, with a possible D match to TRBD1 (5 bases). V lost 4 bases and J 2 bases, leaving 11 bases between the germline ends. Germline values: CDR1 SQVTM, CDR2 ANQGSEA. This CDR3 comprises 13 residues. The CDR3 is CSVGRVLNTEAFF. As DNA, the CDR3 is TGCAGCGTTGGCAGGGTACTAAACACTGAAGCTTTCTTT.

This clone was seen just once. V gene TRBV5-1 combines with J gene TRBJ2-5; 8 bases agree with TRBD1. The CDR3 covers 14 residues. Germline CDR1 and CDR2: SGHRS and YFSETQ. V lost 4 bases to trimming and J lost 4 bases; unmatched junction nucleotides: 6. The CDR3 here is CASSAGTGRETQYF. The CDR3 nucleotides are TGCGCCAGCAGCGCCGGGACAGGAAGAGAGACCCAGTACTTC.

V usage is TRBV9 and J usage is TRBJ1-2, with 8 bases lining up with TRBD1. Unmatched junction bases numbered 28, after V lost 4 bases and J lost 5 bases. The V gene's germline CDR1 is SGDLS and CDR2 YYNGEE. CDR3 length equals 21 residues. As DNA, the CDR3 is TGTGCCAGCAGCCTGGATTTATGTTGCAGGGGGCTCTTCAGGCTGAAATATGGCTACACCTTC. This codes for CASSLDLCCRGLFRLKYGYTF. The full variable domain, in which reference TRBV9 and TRBJ1-2 provide the parts outside the CDR3, is DSGVTQTPKHLITATGQRVTLRCSPRSGDLSVYWYQQSLDQGLQFLIQYYNGEERAKGNILERFSAQQFPDLHSELNLSSLELGDSALYFCASSLDLCCRGLFRLKYGYTFGSGTRLTVV.

V usage is TRBV7-8 and J usage is TRBJ1-2; possible D gene TRBD1, 5 bases. V was clipped by 5 bases and J by 0 bases, with 19 bases between them. The V gene's germline CDR1 is SGHVS and CDR2 FQNEAQ. The CDR3 loop spans 17 amino acids. CDR3 in amino acids: CASSVLLGDSSNYGYTF. Here the CDR3 DNA reads TGTGCCAGCAGCGTATTATTAGGAGACAGCTCTAACTATGGCTACACCTTC.

The chain combines TRBV11-2 with TRBJ2-7, with a tentative D call TRBD2 (6 bases). The CDR3 totals 14 residues. CDR1 and CDR2 from the germline V gene are SGHAT and FQNNGV. V lost 2 bases to trimming and J lost 3 bases, with 11 bases between them. The DNA for the CDR3 is TGTGCCAGCAGCTTACCGGGACTCCTCTACGAGCAGTACTTC. Translation gives CASSLPGLLYEQYF.